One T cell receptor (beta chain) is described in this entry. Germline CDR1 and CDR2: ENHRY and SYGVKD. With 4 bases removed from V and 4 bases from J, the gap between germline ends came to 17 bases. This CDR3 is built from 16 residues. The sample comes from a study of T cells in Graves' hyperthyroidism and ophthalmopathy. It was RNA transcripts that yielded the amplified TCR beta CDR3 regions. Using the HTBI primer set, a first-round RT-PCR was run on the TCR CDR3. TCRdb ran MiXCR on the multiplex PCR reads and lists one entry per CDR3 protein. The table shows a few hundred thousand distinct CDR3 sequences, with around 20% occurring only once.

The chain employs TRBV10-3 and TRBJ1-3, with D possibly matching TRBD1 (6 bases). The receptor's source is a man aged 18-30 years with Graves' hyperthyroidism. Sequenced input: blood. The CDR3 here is CAISGGGNERGNTIYF. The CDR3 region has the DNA TGTGCCATCAGTGGAGGGGGGAATGAAAGAGGAAACACCATATATTTT.